These T cell receptor beta chains were read from a single sample in a study of T cell responses to AZD1222 COVID-19 vaccine. Only in-frame clones appear in the TCRdb table, and some are missing; sequencing was by immunoSEQ multiplex PCR. The repertoire consists of 140,000 or so clones, with about 92% occurring once and the leading ten covering 12%. The specimen comprised peripheral blood, sampled after recovery from COVID-19. These receptors all come from an adult who had recovered from COVID-19. Both conserved end residues are part of each CDR3. A D gene is named only where the DNA matches it firmly. A row's size may be missing; if present it is once, few, many or a size class.

size: .
V: TRBV28
D: .
J: TRBJ1-1
DNA: TGTGCCAGCAGTTTAGGAGGAGTAGAAGCTTTCTTT
CDR3: CASSLGGVEAFF

size: .
V: TRBV3-1/TRBV3-2
D: .
J: TRBJ2-3
DNA: TGTGCCAGCAGCCCGGCCACAGATACGCAGTATTTT
CDR3: CASSPATDTQYF

size: .
V: TRBV15
D: TRBD2
J: TRBJ2-7
DNA: TGTGCCACCAGCAGAGCCGGGACTAGCGGGAGCCACCCGCCCTACGAGCAGTACTTC
CDR3: CATSRAGTSGSHPPYEQYF

size: .
V: TRBV4-1
D: TRBD1
J: TRBJ1-4
DNA: TGCGCCAGCAGCCCGCCGAAGACAGGGTCGGCTGAAAAACTGTTTTTT
CDR3: CASSPPKTGSAEKLFF

size: once
V: TRBV7-9
D: TRBD1
J: TRBJ2-7
DNA: TGTGCCAGCAGCAACCGGGACAGGGGATCGAGTGAGCAGTACTTC
CDR3: CASSNRDRGSSEQYF

size: .
V: TRBV28
D: TRBD1
J: TRBJ1-1
DNA: TGTGCCAGCTTGACAGGGAGGGTAAATACTGAAGCTTTCTTT
CDR3: CASLTGRVNTEAFF

size: .
V: TRBV10-3
D: TRBD1
J: TRBJ1-5
DNA: TGTGCCATCAGCCAGGGACAGCCAAATCAGCCCCAGCATTTT
CDR3: CAISQGQPNQPQHF

size: .
V: TRBV4-2
D: .
J: TRBJ2-5
DNA: TGTGCCAGCAGCCAAACGGGACTGCAAGAGACCCAGTACTTC
CDR3: CASSQTGLQETQYF

size: once
V: TRBV7-9
D: TRBD2
J: TRBJ2-7
DNA: TGTGCCAGCAGCTTAGGGTCAGCGGGACAGTACTTC
CDR3: CASSLGSAGQYF

size: .
V: TRBV30
D: .
J: TRBJ1-2
DNA: TGTGCCTGGAGTGTTCCGGGACCGGGGACCTATGGCTACACCTTC
CDR3: CAWSVPGPGTYGYTF

size: .
V: TRBV2
D: .
J: TRBJ1-1
DNA: TGTGCCAGCAGTGATCAACAGGGTTTAAGGGACACTGAAGCTTTCTTT
CDR3: CASSDQQGLRDTEAFF

size: once
V: TRBV28
D: .
J: TRBJ1-1
DNA: TGTGCCAGCAGGTCAGTCCAGGGGCTTCGAGCTTTCTTT
CDR3: CASRSVQGLRAFF

size: .
V: TRBV5-8
D: .
J: TRBJ2-2
DNA: TGTGCCAGCAGCTTGGGGGACGTAAACACCGGGGAGCTGTTTTTT
CDR3: CASSLGDVNTGELFF

size: .
V: TRBV19
D: .
J: TRBJ1-2
DNA: TGTGCCAGTAGGCTGTTGGCAGGCTCTAACTATGGCTACACCTTC
CDR3: CASRLLAGSNYGYTF

size: once
V: TRBV6-4
D: .
J: TRBJ1-4
DNA: TGTGCCAGCAGTCTACGGCTACCGGGGTCCAACTTATTGGGACTGTTTTTT
CDR3: CASSLRLPGSNLLGLFF

size: .
V: TRBV30
D: .
J: TRBJ1-2
DNA: TGTGCCTGGAGCGGGAGAGACTGGCAGCGCTACACCTTC
CDR3: CAWSGRDWQRYTF

size: once
V: TRBV6-6
D: .
J: TRBJ1-1
DNA: TGTGCCAGCAGTTACAAGGGAGGCACTGAAGCTTTCTTT
CDR3: CASSYKGGTEAFF